The clone carrying this T cell receptor beta chain was detected once. What it binds is not known. The germline V gene has CDR1 SGHKS and CDR2 YYEKEE (reference sequence). The CDR3 sequence is 13 residues long. The ends were cut back, 0 bases at V and 4 bases at J, with 6 bases in the middle. PCR employed 60 Vbeta and 13 Jbeta primers. The assay was immunoSEQ multiplex PCR, and TCRdb's table has in-frame clones only and misses some. Among 100,000 to 150,000 clones listed, around 80% were seen once. The data stem from a study of cytomegalovirus exposure and HLA in healthy donors. Study results and limitations: Rarity characterized most TCR sequences, yet some public TCRs appeared in many donors.

The TCR was taken from a man in his fifties in good health and CMV-seronegative. The sequencing input was PBMCs. The gene calls are TRBV5-5 and TRBJ2-3; D gene uncertain. CDR3 nucleotides: TGTGCCAGCAGCTTGGAGTGGCCAGATACGCAGTATTTT. It codes for CASSLEWPDTQYF.